This TCR beta chain derives from a study of blood T cells in healthy people across ages. Study-wide findings and caveats: Compared with aged donors, long-lived donors showed fewer expanded clones, suggesting selection. No one knew whether donors had CMV, which possibly confounded expanded clonotype changes.

To note about this clonotype: Its cognate antigen is unknown.

The authors ran a second PCR of about 7 to 11 cycles using a sample-barcoded 5' primer and a J-beta primer mix. One entry per CDR3 protein, called by TCRdb with MiXCR from the 5' RACE reads. The repertoire consists of 550,000 to 700,000 distinct CDR3 sequences, with 27% occurring once and the leading ten covering less than 20%. Per the germline V gene, CDR1 is LGHNA and CDR2 is YNFKEQ. CDR3 size: 15 residues. This sequence joins TRBV4-2 and TRBJ2-5; D is possibly TRBD2 (6 bases). The J call could be wrong; TRBJ2-7 is a better fit for the DNA end. This sequence originates from a woman aged 70-85 years in good health. The sequenced material came from blood. CDR3 sequence reads: CASSQQRGNSYEQYF. The CDR3, as DNA: TGTGCCAGCAGCCAGCAACGGGGGAACTCCTACGAGCAGTACTTC.